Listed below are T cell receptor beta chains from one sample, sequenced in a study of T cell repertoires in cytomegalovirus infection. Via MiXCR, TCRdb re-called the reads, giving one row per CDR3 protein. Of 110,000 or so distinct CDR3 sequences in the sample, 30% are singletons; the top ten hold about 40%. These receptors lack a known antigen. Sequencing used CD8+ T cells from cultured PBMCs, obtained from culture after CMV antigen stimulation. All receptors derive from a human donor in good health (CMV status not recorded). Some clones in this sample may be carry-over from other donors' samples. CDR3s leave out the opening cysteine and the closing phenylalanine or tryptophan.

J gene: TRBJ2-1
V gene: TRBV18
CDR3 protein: ASSAQGSSYNEQF

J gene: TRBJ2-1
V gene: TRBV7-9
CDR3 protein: ASSLAVGAAHSYNEQF

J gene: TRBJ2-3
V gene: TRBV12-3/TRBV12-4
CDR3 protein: ASSLSNRADTQY

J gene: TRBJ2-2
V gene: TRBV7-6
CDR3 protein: ASSSTTGELF

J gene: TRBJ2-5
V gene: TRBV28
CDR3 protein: ASSRRGQTQY

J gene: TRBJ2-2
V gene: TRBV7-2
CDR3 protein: ASSLKGETGELF

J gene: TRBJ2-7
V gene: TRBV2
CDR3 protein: ASFGTDSSYEQY

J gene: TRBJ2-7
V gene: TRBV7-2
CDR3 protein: ASSSITPGQSSYEQY

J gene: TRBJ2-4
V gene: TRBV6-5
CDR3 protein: ASSLRRGQNIQY

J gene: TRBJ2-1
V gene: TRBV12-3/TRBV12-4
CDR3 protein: ASSLRDRVNEQF

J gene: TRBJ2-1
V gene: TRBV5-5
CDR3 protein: ASSLVNRERGEQF